These 20 T cell receptor beta chains came from one sample sequenced in a study of cytomegalovirus exposure and HLA in healthy donors. The PCR ran on 60 Vbeta and 13 Jbeta primers. This table comes from immunoSEQ multiplex PCR, and its TCRdb copy is limited to in-frame clones, with some not included. The table has some 140,000 clones, roughly 77% seen once. The material sequenced was PBMCs. These receptor sequences come from a young man in good health and CMV-seropositive.

This clone has just a few counts. The chain employs TRBV20-1 and TRBJ2-1, with 8 bases aligning to TRBD1. The V and J ends lost 4 bases and 9 bases, in that order; junction bases with no gene match: 2. Per the germline V gene, CDR1 is DFQATT and CDR2 is SNEGSKA (reference sequence). This CDR3 is 11 amino acids long. CDR3 coding DNA: TGCAGTGCTAACAGGGGGAGTGAGCAGTTCTTC. As protein: CSANRGSEQFF.

This chain connects TRBV27 to TRBJ2-5; D possibly corresponds to TRBD2 (7 bases). The germline V and J ends were trimmed by 6 bases and 1 base, with 21 bases remaining between them. Germline V gene sequence: CDR1 MNHEY, CDR2 SMNVEV (reference sequence). CDR3 size: 17 residues. CDR3 sequence: CASSHRGETGPQETQYF. CDR3 nucleotide sequence: TGTGCCAGCAGCCACCGGGGGGAGACAGGACCCCAAGAGACCCAGTACTTC.

The chain carries TRBV7-8 and TRBJ1-5, with TRBD1 matching 8 bases. The CDR3 is 15 residues long. Germline V gene data show CDR1 as SGHVS and CDR2 as FQNEAQ. Trimming removed 5 bases from V and 3 bases from J; junction bases left unmatched: 6. DNA for the CDR3: TGTGCCAGCAGCGACCAGGGACAGGTCAATCAGCCCCAGCATTTT. Translating gives CASSDQGQVNQPQHF.

The V gene is TRBV25-1, the J gene TRBJ2-1; 7 nucleotides line up with TRBD2. Germline V gene sequence: CDR1 MGHDK, CDR2 SYGVNS. V shed 1 base, J shed 1 base, and the junction held 1 base outside the gene matches. This CDR3 region has 15 residues. The CDR3 sequence is CASSEWGGSYNEQFF. CDR3 nucleotide sequence: TGTGCCAGCAGTGAATGGGGGGGGTCCTACAATGAGCAGTTCTTC. Combining the CDR3 with reference TRBV25-1 and TRBJ2-1 gives the whole variable domain EADIYQTPRYLVIGTGKKITLECSQTMGHDKMYWYQQDPGMELHLIHYSYGVNSTEKGDLSSESTVSRIRTEHFPLTLESARPSHTSQYLCASSEWGGSYNEQFFGPGTRLTVL.

The chain recombines TRBV6-1 with TRBJ2-7; D uncertain. Germline-derived CDR1 and CDR2 are MNHNS and SASEGT. Trimming pared 5 bases from V and 2 bases from J, leaving 13 bases between. The CDR3 is made up of 14 amino acids. In DNA form, the CDR3 reads TGTGCCAGCAGTCCCGACTCGAGCCCCTACGAGCAGTACTTC. As protein: CASSPDSSPYEQYF.

J is TRBJ1-2 and V is TRBV18; D not resolved. CDR1 and CDR2 from the germline V gene are KGHSH and LQKENI. Deletions cut 2 bases from V and 4 bases from J, with 11 bases between. CDR3 length: 14 amino acids. The CDR3 region has the DNA TGTGCCAGCTCACCAAGCAAAAACGGCTATGGCTACACCTTC. It codes for CASSPSKNGYGYTF.

The CDR3 sequence is CASSLQGRTQETQYF. As DNA, the CDR3 is TGCGCCAGCAGCTTGCAGGGCAGAACCCAAGAGACCCAGTACTTC. J is TRBJ2-5 and V is TRBV5-1; TRBD1 might be the D (5 bases). Trimming stripped 1 base from V and 1 base from J, with 11 bases between. This CDR3 contains 15 residues. CDR1 is SGHRS, CDR2 YFSETQ, per germline.

The J gene is TRBJ1-2, the V gene TRBV6-5; 8 bases agree with TRBD1. Unmatched junction bases numbered 2, after V lost 4 bases and J lost 4 bases. Germline V gives CDR1 MNHEY, CDR2 SVGAGI. This CDR3 comprises 13 residues. CDR3 DNA: TGTGCCAGCAGTTCACAGGGGGGCTATGGCTACACCTTC. Encoded protein: CASSSQGGYGYTF.

This clone was detected only once. J is TRBJ1-3 and V is TRBV30, with D unresolved. V dropped 4 bases and J dropped 0 bases, with 13 bases sitting between them. Germline V CDR1 and CDR2: GTSNPN, SVGIG (reference sequence). The CDR3 spans 15 residues. CDR3 in DNA: TGTGCCTGGATCGCTGGGGAGGTCTCTGGAAACACCATATATTTT. Amino acid sequence: CAWIAGEVSGNTIYF.

The V gene is TRBV28, the J gene TRBJ1-2, with 9 nucleotides matching TRBD1. The CDR3 loop spans 15 amino acids. The germline V gene encodes CDR1 MDHEN and CDR2 SYDVKM. The junction had 7 bases not matched to a gene; V was cut back by 5 bases and J by 3 bases. CDR3 region: CASSLQGAVDYGYTF. CDR3 bases: TGTGCCAGCAGTCTACAGGGGGCCGTGGACTATGGCTACACCTTC.

This clone showed up just once. An end of the junction does not agree with germline; a read error may underlie this. The chain links TRBV7-3 to TRBJ2-1; 8 bases are a match to TRBD1. The CDR3 totals 15 residues. CDR1 is SGHTA and CDR2 is FQGTGA in the germline V gene. CDR3 nucleotide sequence: TGTGCCAGCAGTTTAACAGGGGGAAATAACAATGAGCAGTTCTTC. The encoded protein is CASSLTGGNNNEQFF.

V and J are TRBV30 and TRBJ2-7; weak D call: TRBD1 (6 bases). With 1 base removed from V and 3 bases from J, the gap between germline ends came to 13 bases. This CDR3 has 14 amino acids. Germline CDR1 and CDR2: GTSNPN and SVGIG (reference sequence). The CDR3 protein is CAWSGSGAFYEQYF. CDR3 bases: TGTGCCTGGAGTGGGTCAGGGGCGTTCTACGAGCAGTACTTC.

As DNA, the CDR3 is TGTGCCAGCAGTTCAGGGGGATCCTCTGGGGCCAACGTCCTGACTTTC. This gives the protein CASSSGGSSGANVLTF. The J gene is TRBJ2-6, the V gene TRBV28; 7 nucleotides line up with TRBD1. Germline-derived CDR1 and CDR2 are MDHEN and SYDVKM. The CDR3 length is 16 residues. Trimming removed 4 bases from V and 0 bases from J; junction bases left unmatched: 3.

The CDR3: CASSRLLAGGPSYNEQFF. The CDR3 nucleotides are TGTGCCAGCAGTCGACTCCTAGCGGGAGGGCCGTCCTACAATGAGCAGTTCTTC. The gene calls are TRBV27 and TRBJ2-1; 12 nucleotides line up with TRBD2. With V trimmed by 5 bases and J by 1 base, 9 bases remained unmatched. Germline assignment: CDR1 MNHEY and CDR2 SMNVEV (reference sequence). There are 18 residues in the CDR3.

The rearrangement links TRBV5-1 to TRBJ2-3; TRBD2 might be the D (6 bases). Trimming took off 3 bases at V and 6 bases at J, with 20 bases between the two ends. The CDR3 runs 16 residues. Germline V lookup: CDR1 SGHRS, CDR2 YFSETQ. CDR3 DNA: TGCGCCAGCAGCTCGCAACGACTAGTGGGGACGGATACGCAGTATTTT. Its translation: CASSSQRLVGTDTQYF.

The V and J genes are TRBV10-3 and TRBJ1-4; D is ambiguous. With 3 bases removed from V and 4 bases from J, the gap between germline ends came to 6 bases. CDR3 length equals 13 residues. Germline-derived CDR1 and CDR2 are ENHRY and SYGVKD. The CDR3 protein is CAISDEGNEKLFF. CDR3 sequence (DNA): TGTGCCATCAGTGATGAGGGTAATGAAAAACTGTTTTTT.

V is TRBV28 and J is TRBJ2-7, with 9 bases fitting TRBD2. Germline V lookup: CDR1 MDHEN, CDR2 SYDVKM. This CDR3 spans 20 amino acids. V was clipped by 5 bases and J by 0 bases; unmatched bases: 20. The CDR3 sequence is CASSAEIPGLARGNSYEQYF. The CDR3 DNA is TGTGCCAGCAGTGCAGAAATCCCGGGACTAGCCAGGGGTAACTCCTACGAGCAGTACTTC.

The chain couples TRBV7-9 to TRBJ1-2; the D is unclear. CDR1 is SEHNR, CDR2 FQNEAQ, per germline (reference sequence). The CDR3 totals 13 residues. Between the trimmed V and J ends, which lost 6 bases and 8 bases, there was a span of 16 bases. The CDR3 loop is CASSWELWVGYTF. The CDR3 DNA reads TGTGCCAGCAGTTGGGAGCTCTGGGTAGGCTACACCTTC.

This clone was seen a few times. This rearrangement joins TRBV25-1 to TRBJ2-7; TRBD1 matches 9 bases. Losses at the gene ends were 3 bases for V and 4 bases for J; bases not matched to a gene: 4. The CDR3 covers 14 residues. Germline V CDR1 and CDR2: MGHDK, SYGVNS. The CDR3 DNA follows: TGTGCCAGCAGTGACCGGACAGGGGTTTACGAGCAGTACTTC. Translation: CASSDRTGVYEQYF.

This clone was counted a single time. The genes are TRBV10-3 and TRBJ1-2; 10 bases are shared with TRBD1. The CDR3 sequence is 16 residues long. Losses at the gene ends were 4 bases for V and 7 bases for J; bases not matched to a gene: 12. Germline V CDR1 and CDR2: ENHRY, SYGVKD. The CDR3 DNA sequence: TGTGCCATCAGTGGGTCCCTGGACAGGGGGGTGTCTGGCTACACCTTC. It encodes CAISGSLDRGVSGYTF.